This T cell receptor (beta chain) was sequenced for a study of blood T cell repertoires in COVID-19. This CDR3 has 20 residues. Germline V gene lookup returns CDR1 LNHDA and CDR2 SQIVND (reference sequence). Trimming removed 1 base from V and 0 bases from J; junction bases left unmatched: 9. Profiled with immunoSEQ multiplex PCR; TCRdb holds only in-frame clones, not every one. The data hold around 100,000 clones, with 70% to 85% observed a single time. Sequencing used peripheral blood. The chain employs TRBV19 and TRBJ2-4; TRBD2 aligns across 13 bases. This TCR came from a man between 60 and 75 years old with active or convalescent COVID-19. Here the CDR3 reads CASSIVGLAGVGGAKNIQYF. CDR3 DNA: TGTGCCAGTAGTATAGTTGGACTAGCGGGAGTGGGGGGAGCCAAAAACATTCAGTACTTC.